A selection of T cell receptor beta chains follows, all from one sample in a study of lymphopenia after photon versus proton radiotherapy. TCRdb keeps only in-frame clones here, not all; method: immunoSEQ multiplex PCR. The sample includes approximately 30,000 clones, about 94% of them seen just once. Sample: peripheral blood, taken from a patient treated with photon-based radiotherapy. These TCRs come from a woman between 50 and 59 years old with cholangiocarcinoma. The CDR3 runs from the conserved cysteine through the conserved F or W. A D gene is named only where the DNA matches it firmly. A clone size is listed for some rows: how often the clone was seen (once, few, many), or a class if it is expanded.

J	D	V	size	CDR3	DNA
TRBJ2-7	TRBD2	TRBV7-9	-	CASSLTTSGGYEQYF	TGTGCCAGCAGCTTAACAACTAGCGGGGGCTACGAGCAGTACTTC
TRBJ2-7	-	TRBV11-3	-	CASAPGSRSYEQYF	TGTGCCAGCGCCCCAGGTTCCCGTTCCTACGAGCAGTACTTC
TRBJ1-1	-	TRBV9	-	CASSTTLNTEAFF	TGTGCCAGCAGTACAACTTTGAACACTGAAGCTTTCTTT
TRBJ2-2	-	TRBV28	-	CASSLLSGLDTGELFF	TGTGCCAGCAGTTTGCTGTCTGGGCTGGACACCGGGGAGCTGTTTTTT
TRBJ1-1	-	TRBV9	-	CASSGEMGVSEAFF	TGTGCCAGCAGCGGGGAAATGGGAGTAAGTGAAGCTTTCTTT
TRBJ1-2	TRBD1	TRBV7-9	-	CASSWGQTTYGYTF	TGTGCCAGCAGCTGGGGACAGACCACCTATGGCTACACCTTC
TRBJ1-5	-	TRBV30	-	CAWSSVGTGQPQHF	TGTGCCTGGAGTTCGGTAGGGACGGGGCAGCCCCAGCATTTT
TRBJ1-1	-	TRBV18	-	CASSLGRSNTEAFF	TGTGCCAGCTCACTTGGTAGGAGCAACACTGAAGCTTTCTTT
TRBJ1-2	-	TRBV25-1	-	CASSERSASGYTF	TGTGCCAGCAGTGAACGAAGTGCTAGTGGCTACACCTTC
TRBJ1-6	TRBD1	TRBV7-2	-	CTSSFKGANSPLHF	TGTACCAGCAGCTTCAAGGGGGCAAATTCACCCCTCCACTTT
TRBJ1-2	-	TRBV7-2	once	CASSLSGKYGYTF	TGTGCCAGCAGCTTATCGGGGAAGTATGGCTACACCTTC
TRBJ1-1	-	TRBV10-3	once	CAISTGMVTEAFF	TGTGCCATCAGTACAGGGATGGTCACTGAAGCTTTCTTT
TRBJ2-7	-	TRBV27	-	CASSTNSFTYEQYF	TGTGCCAGCAGTACCAACTCCTTTACCTACGAGCAGTACTTC
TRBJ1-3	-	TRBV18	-	CASSPQAGPSGNTIYF	TGTGCCAGCTCACCACAAGCAGGGCCCTCTGGAAACACCATATATTTT
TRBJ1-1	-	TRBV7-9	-	CASSSSGFRENTEAFF	TGTGCCAGCAGCTCCTCGGGGTTTAGGGAGAACACTGAAGCTTTCTTT
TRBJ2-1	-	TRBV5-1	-	CASSSWTDHFGQFF	TGCGCCAGCAGCTCTTGGACAGACCACTTTGGGCAGTTCTTC
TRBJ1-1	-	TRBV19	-	CASSIVGGASTEAFF	TGTGCCAGTAGTATAGTAGGGGGGGCGAGCACTGAAGCTTTCTTT
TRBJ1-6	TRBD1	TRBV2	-	CASSGWTGDVLGNSPLHF	TGTGCCAGCAGTGGGTGGACAGGGGACGTCCTCGGGAATTCACCCCTCCACTTT
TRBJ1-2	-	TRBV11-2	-	CASSLVPGWNYGYTF	TGTGCCAGCAGCTTAGTGCCAGGGTGGAACTATGGCTACACCTTC
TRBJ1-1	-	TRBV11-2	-	CASSPRVRVDTEAFF	TGTGCCAGCAGCCCCAGAGTCAGGGTGGACACTGAAGCTTTCTTT
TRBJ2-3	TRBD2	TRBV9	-	CASSVARGLAGGDTQYF	TGTGCCAGCAGCGTAGCTAGGGGACTAGCGGGGGGTGATACGCAGTATTTT
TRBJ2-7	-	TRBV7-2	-	CASSLDPPSYEQYF	TGTGCCAGCAGCTTAGACCCTCCATCCTACGAGCAGTACTTC
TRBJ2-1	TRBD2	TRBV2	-	CASSEALLAGGTYNEQFF	TGTGCCAGCAGTGAAGCGCTTCTAGCGGGGGGTACTTACAATGAGCAGTTCTTC
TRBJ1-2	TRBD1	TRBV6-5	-	CASSLSRGQAIGYTF	TGTGCCAGCAGTTTAAGTCGGGGACAGGCCATCGGCTACACCTTC
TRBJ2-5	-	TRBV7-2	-	CASSFSSNNQETQYF	TGTGCCAGCAGCTTCTCCAGCAATAACCAAGAGACCCAGTACTTC
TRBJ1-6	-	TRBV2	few	CASRAGSNSPLHF	TGTGCCAGCAGGGCAGGGTCGAATTCACCCCTCCACTTT
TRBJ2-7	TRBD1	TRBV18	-	CASSPRPGQGELGQYF	TGTGCCAGCTCGCCCCGACCGGGACAGGGGGAGCTAGGGCAGTACTTC
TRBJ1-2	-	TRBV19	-	CASRQKTLSNYGYTF	TGTGCCAGTAGGCAGAAAACCTTATCGAACTATGGCTACACCTTC
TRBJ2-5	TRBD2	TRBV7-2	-	CASSLMREIQYF	TGTGCCAGCAGCTTAATGCGGGAGATCCAGTACTTC
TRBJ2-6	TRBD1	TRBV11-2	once	CASRVPGQGFSSGANVLTF	TGTGCCAGCAGAGTTCCGGGACAGGGATTTTCTTCTGGGGCCAACGTCCTGACTTTC
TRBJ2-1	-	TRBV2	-	CASRRDTSYNEQFF	TGTGCCAGCCGCCGGGACACCTCCTACAATGAGCAGTTCTTC
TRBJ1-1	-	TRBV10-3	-	CAISGQANTEAFF	TGTGCCATCAGTGGACAGGCTAACACTGAAGCTTTCTTT
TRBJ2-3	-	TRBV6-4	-	CASSDRLGSGTDTQYF	TGTGCCAGCAGTGACCGATTGGGCAGCGGCACAGATACGCAGTATTTT
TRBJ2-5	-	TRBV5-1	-	CASSESRREETQYF	TGCGCCAGCAGCGAGTCCCGCCGGGAGGAGACCCAGTACTTC
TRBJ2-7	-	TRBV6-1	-	CASSDNRAPYEQYF	TGTGCCAGCAGTGATAACAGGGCTCCCTACGAGCAGTACTTC
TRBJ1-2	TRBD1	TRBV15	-	CATSRQGAIGYTF	TGTGCCACCAGCAGACAGGGGGCGATTGGCTACACCTTC
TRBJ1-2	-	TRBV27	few	CASSPEGWGAAIF	TGTGCCAGCAGTCCCGAGGGTTGGGGGGCGGCAATCTTC
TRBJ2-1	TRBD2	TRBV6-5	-	CASSSPTSGGLNEQFF	TGTGCCAGCAGTTCCCCGACTAGCGGGGGGCTCAATGAGCAGTTCTTC
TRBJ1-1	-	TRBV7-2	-	CASRFPSNTEAFF	TGTGCCAGCAGGTTCCCATCAAACACTGAAGCTTTCTTT
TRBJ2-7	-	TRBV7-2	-	CASSLAGVTYEQYF	TGTGCCAGCAGCTTAGCGGGGGTAACCTACGAGCAGTACTTC
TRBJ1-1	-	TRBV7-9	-	CASRDQQNTEAFF	TGTGCCAGCAGGGATCAGCAGAACACTGAAGCTTTCTTT